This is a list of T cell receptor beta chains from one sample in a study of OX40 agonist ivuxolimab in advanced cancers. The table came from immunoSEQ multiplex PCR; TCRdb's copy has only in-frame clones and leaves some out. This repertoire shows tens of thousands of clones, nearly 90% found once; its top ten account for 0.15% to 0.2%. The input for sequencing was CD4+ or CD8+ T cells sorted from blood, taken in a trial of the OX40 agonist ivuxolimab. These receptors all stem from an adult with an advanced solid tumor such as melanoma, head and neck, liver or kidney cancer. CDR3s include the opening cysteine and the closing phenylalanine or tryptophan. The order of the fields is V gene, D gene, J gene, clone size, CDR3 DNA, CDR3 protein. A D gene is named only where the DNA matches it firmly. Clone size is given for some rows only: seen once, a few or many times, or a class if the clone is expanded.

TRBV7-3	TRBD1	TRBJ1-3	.	TGTGCCAGCAGCCTGGACAGGGGTGTCGACACCATATATTTT	CASSLDRGVDTIYF
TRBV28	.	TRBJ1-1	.	TGTGCCAGCGGAGGACGCCTGAACACTGAAGCTTTCTTT	CASGGRLNTEAFF
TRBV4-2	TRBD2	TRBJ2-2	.	TGTGCCAGCAGCCAAGCGGTGAGCGGGAAAGGGTCCGGGGAGCTGTTTTTT	CASSQAVSGKGSGELFF
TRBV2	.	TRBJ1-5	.	TGTGCCAGCAGCGACATCACAGGAGGTAGCAATCAGCCCCAGCATTTT	CASSDITGGSNQPQHF
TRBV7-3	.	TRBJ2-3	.	TGTGCCAGCAGCTTAATGTCTAGCACAGATACGCAGTATTTT	CASSLMSSTDTQYF
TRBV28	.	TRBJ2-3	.	TGTGCCAGCAGTCCCGTGAGGTCCGGGGATAGCACAGATACGCAGTATTTT	CASSPVRSGDSTDTQYF
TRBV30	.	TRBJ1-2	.	TGTGCCTGGAGTGTTGAAGCTAACTATGGCTACACCTTC	CAWSVEANYGYTF
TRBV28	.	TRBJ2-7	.	TGTGCCAGCACCGCGCCGGGGATTTCCTACGAGCAGTACTTC	CASTAPGISYEQYF
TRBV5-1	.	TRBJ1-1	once	TGCGCCAGCAGCACCGGGACCATGAACACTGAAGCTTTCTTT	CASSTGTMNTEAFF
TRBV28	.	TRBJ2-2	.	TGTGCCAGCAGTCGGGACCGCCCGAACACCGGGGAGCTGTTTTTT	CASSRDRPNTGELFF
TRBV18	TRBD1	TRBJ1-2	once	TGTGCCAGCTCACGAGAACAGGGGTCACGCTCTAACTATGGCTACACCTTC	CASSREQGSRSNYGYTF
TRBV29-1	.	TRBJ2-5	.	TGCAGCGCGATGACCGACCAAGAGACCCAGTACTTC	CSAMTDQETQYF
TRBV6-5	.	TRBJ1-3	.	TGTGCCAGCAGTCGTGGGGGCGGGGAAAACACCATATATTTT	CASSRGGGENTIYF
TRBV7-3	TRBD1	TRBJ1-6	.	TGTGCCAGCAGCTTAGGGACAGCCCGGAATTCACCCCTCCACTTT	CASSLGTARNSPLHF
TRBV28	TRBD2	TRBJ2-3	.	TGTGCCAGCAGCCCCCCGACTAGCGGCGGGAGGCCGGGGCAGTATTTT	CASSPPTSGGRPGQYF
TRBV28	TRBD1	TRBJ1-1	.	TGTGCCAGCAGTTCAGCGGGACCACCGGGACAGGGAAACACTGAAGCTTTCTTT	CASSSAGPPGQGNTEAFF
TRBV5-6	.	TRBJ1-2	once	TGTGCCAGCAGCCCGGACGTCGCGGTAGGCTACACCTTC	CASSPDVAVGYTF
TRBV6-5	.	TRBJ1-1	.	TGTGCCAGCAGTTATTTATGGGGTCGGAACACTGAAGCTTTCTTT	CASSYLWGRNTEAFF
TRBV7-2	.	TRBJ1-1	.	TGTGCCAGCAGCCAACACACCGGGGCGACTGAAGCTTTCTTT	CASSQHTGATEAFF
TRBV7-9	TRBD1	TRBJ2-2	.	TGTGCCAGCAGCCCTCGTGGGACAGGGTACACCGGGGAGCTGTTTTTT	CASSPRGTGYTGELFF
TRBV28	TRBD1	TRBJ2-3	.	TGTGCCAGCAGACAAGTCAACACAGGGGCCACGCAGTATTTT	CASRQVNTGATQYF
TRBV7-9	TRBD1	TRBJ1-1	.	TGTGCCAGCAGCTTATCGAGACAGGGAAACACTGAAGCTTTCTTT	CASSLSRQGNTEAFF
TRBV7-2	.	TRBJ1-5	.	TGTGCCAGCAGCTTAGGTGGGGGTTGGCAGCCCCAGCATTTT	CASSLGGGWQPQHF
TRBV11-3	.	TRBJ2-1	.	TGTGCCAGCAGCTTAGGGGGTAGGGGATACAATGAGCAGTTCTTC	CASSLGGRGYNEQFF
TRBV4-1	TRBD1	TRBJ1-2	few	TGCGCCAGCAGCCAGGCTGCCGGGACAGGGGGCGCAGGTGGCTACACCTTC	CASSQAAGTGGAGGYTF
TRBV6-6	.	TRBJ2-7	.	TGTGCCAGCAGTTACCTAACAGACTACGAGCAGTACTTC	CASSYLTDYEQYF
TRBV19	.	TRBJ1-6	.	TGTGCCAGTAGTATATTCGGGACAATCGATAATTCACCCCTCCACTTT	CASSIFGTIDNSPLHF
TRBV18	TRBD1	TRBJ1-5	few	TGTGCCAGCTCACTCTCGGGACAGGGGAATCAGCCCCAGCATTTT	CASSLSGQGNQPQHF